The 3 T cell receptor beta chains below all came from one sample that was sequenced in a study of T cell responses to AZD1222 COVID-19 vaccine (dated by TCRdb to about 2021). The meaning of the sample's time point label: baseline before first vaccination. To prepare the library, the immunoSEQ multiplex PCR assay was applied. Here the immuneACCESS table is served through TCRdb, limited to in-frame sequences with V and J called. Missing clones are a known gap in these copies; in checked studies unresolved V genes cover under half, and the rest lacks a known reason. Recorded for this sample are 90,000 to 100,000 clones; over 75% of them occurred a single time. Of the sample, 2.8% falls within the top ten clones. This sample comprised peripheral blood, obtained on day 0 of AZD1222 vaccination. The receptors derive from an adult in good health.

This chain links TRBV7-9 with TRBJ2-2, with D unresolved. Trimming left V 5 bases short and J 1 base short, with 14 bases between. CDR1 is SEHNR and CDR2 is FQNEAQ in the germline V gene (reference sequence). The CDR3 runs 16 residues. The CDR3 DNA sequence: TGTGCCAGCAGCCCCGATTGGGGTTGGAACACCGGGGAGCTGTTTTTT. It is translated as CASSPDWGWNTGELFF.

This chain connects TRBV3-1 (or the pseudogene TRBV3-2) to TRBJ2-7, with D hard to call. The CDR3 contains 13 residues. With 0 bases removed from V and 4 bases from J, the gap between germline ends came to 7 bases. Per the germline V gene, CDR1 is LGHDT and CDR2 is YNNKEL (reference sequence). CDR3 in amino acids: CASSQDLRYEQYF. The CDR3 region has the DNA TGTGCCAGCAGCCAAGATTTAAGATACGAGCAGTACTTC.

The chain joins TRBV10-2 to TRBJ2-7, with 7 bases fitting TRBD1. Germline CDR1 and CDR2: WSHSY and SAAADI. V trimming: 5 bases; J trimming: 3 bases; junction bases outside the gene matches: 4. CDR3 length: 13 residues. This CDR3 is CASSWDSNYEQYF. The DNA of the CDR3 is TGCGCCAGCAGTTGGGACAGTAACTACGAGCAGTACTTC.